The T cell receptor (beta chain) under discussion was sequenced for a study of technical replicates of blood from a few donors (dated by TCRdb to about 2017). The CDR3 measures 14 amino acids from cysteine to phenylalanine. Only the CDR3 portion is preserved as DNA: 42 bases, with reading frame beginning at the first base. As encoded in the germline V gene, CDR1 is SGHDN while CDR2 is FVKESK. Relative to germline, V is 4 bases shorter and J is 0 bases shorter, with 10 bases between their ends. Note on this clone: There is no known antigen for this receptor. The input lacks base qualities; no much larger clone sits a single base away.

Library prep was done by the immunoSEQ multiplex PCR assay. TCRdb stores this immuneACCESS table with in-frame sequences only. Part of the clones is absent; in the studies checked, under half of the shortfall reflects unresolved V genes, and no reason is known for the rest. A total of around 97,000 clones appear in this sample, approximately 96% of them only once. The top ten hold about 0.36% of the sample. The source of this sequence is a human donor in good health. The sequencing input was T cells isolated from PBMCs. The V and J genes are TRBV14 and TRBJ2-7; the D segment cannot be called with confidence. The CDR3 corresponds to CASSPVGFSYEQYF. The sequence in DNA is TGTGCCAGCAGCCCCGTCGGGTTCTCCTACGAGCAGTACTTC.